The clone carrying this T cell receptor (beta chain) was found a few times. What it binds is not known. TCRdb used MiXCR to reprocess the 5' RACE reads, holding one entry per CDR3 protein. The data show around 320,000 distinct CDR3 sequences, roughly 10% seen once. The data originate from a study of T cells after yellow fever vaccination. Broader study findings: Post-booster reappearance was seen for most primary-vaccination clones (roughly 97% CD4, 80% to 90% CD8).

This sample comprised CD4+ T cells sorted from PBMCs, obtained 45 days after the yellow fever booster vaccination. This receptor was taken from a man aged 18 to 29 who received the YFV17D yellow fever vaccine.

CDR3: CASSVVGRTGTINEQFF. CDR3 in DNA: TGTGCCAGCAGCGTCGTAGGAAGGACAGGGACGATCAATGAGCAGTTCTTC. The chain uses TRBV9 and TRBJ2-1; 8 bases are shared with TRBD1. The germline V gene has CDR1 SGDLS and CDR2 YYNGEE. There are 17 residues in the CDR3. V dropped 2 bases and J dropped 6; count of bases not matched to a gene: 13. Combining the CDR3 with reference TRBV9 and TRBJ2-1 gives the whole variable domain DSGVTQTPKHLITATGQRVTLRCSPRSGDLSVYWYQQSLDQGLQFLIQYYNGEERAKGNILERFSAQQFPDLHSELNLSSLELGDSALYFCASSVVGRTGTINEQFFGPGTRLTVL.